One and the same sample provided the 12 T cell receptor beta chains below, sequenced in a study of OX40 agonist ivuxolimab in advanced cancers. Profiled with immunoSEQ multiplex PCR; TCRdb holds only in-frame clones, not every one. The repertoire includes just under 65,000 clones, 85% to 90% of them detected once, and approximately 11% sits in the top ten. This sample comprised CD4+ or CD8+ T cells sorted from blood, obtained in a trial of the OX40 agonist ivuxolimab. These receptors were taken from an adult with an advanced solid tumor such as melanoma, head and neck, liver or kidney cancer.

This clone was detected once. The CDR3 region has the DNA TGTGCCAGCAGTTTAAGACGCGATAGCGGGGGGGCGGTAGATACGCAGTATTTT. Translating gives CASSLRRDSGGAVDTQYF. The V gene is TRBV28, the J gene TRBJ2-3; 11 bases are shared with TRBD2. The CDR3 loop spans 18 amino acids. CDR1 MDHEN and CDR2 SYDVKM come from the germline V gene. Germline trimming cut 2 bases from V and 5 bases from J; bases unmatched to any gene: 12.

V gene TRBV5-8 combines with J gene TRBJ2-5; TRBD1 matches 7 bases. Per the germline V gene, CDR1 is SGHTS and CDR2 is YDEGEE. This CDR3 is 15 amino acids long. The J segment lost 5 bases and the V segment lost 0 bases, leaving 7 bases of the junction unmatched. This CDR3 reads CASSLEGARDETQYF. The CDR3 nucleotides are TGTGCCAGCAGCTTGGAGGGGGCCAGGGACGAGACCCAGTACTTC.

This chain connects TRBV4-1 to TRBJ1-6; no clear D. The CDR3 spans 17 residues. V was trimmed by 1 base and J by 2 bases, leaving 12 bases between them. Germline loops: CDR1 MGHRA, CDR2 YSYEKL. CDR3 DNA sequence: TGCGCCAGCAGCCAAGGGCCACCGCGCGCCTATAATTCACCCCTCCACTTT. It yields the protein CASSQGPPRAYNSPLHF.

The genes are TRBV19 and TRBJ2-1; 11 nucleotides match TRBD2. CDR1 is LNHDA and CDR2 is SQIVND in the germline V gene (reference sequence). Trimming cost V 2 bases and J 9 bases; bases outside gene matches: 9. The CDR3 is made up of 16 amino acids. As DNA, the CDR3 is TGTGCCAGTAGTATAATAGTAGCGGGAGGGACGAGTGAGCAGTTCTTC. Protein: CASSIIVAGGTSEQFF. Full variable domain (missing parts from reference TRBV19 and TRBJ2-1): DGGITQSPKYLFRKEGQNVTLSCEQNLNHDAMYWYRQDPGQGLRLIYYSQIVNDFQKGDIAEGYSVSREKKESFPLTVTSAQKNPTAFYLCASSIIVAGGTSEQFFGPGTRLTVL.

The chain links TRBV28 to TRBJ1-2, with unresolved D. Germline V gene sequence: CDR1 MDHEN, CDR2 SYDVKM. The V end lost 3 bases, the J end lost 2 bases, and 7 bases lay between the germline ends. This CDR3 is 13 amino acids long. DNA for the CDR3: TGTGCCAGCAGTTTCCCAGACAACTATGGCTACACCTTC. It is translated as CASSFPDNYGYTF.

The chain's CDR3 is CASSAGTGGLYGYTF. The CDR3 coding sequence is TGTGCCAGCAGTGCCGGGACAGGAGGGCTTTATGGCTACACCTTC. V is TRBV5-4 and J is TRBJ1-2; the match to TRBD1 covers 8 bases. Losses at the gene ends were 5 bases for V and 5 bases for J; bases not matched to a gene: 11. Germline V gene lookup returns CDR1 SGHNT and CDR2 YYREEE (reference sequence). CDR3 length: 15 residues.

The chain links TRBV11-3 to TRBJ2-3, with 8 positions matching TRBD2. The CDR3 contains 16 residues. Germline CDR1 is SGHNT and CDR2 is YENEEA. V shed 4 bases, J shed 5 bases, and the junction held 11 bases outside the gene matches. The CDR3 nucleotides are TGTGCCAGCAGCTCCCCCGGGACTAGAGGAATAGATACGCAGTATTTT. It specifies CASSSPGTRGIDTQYF.

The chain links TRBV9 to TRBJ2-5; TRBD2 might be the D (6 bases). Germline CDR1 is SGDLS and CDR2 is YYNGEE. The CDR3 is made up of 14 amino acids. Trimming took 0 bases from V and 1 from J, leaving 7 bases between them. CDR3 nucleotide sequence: TGTGCCAGCAGCGTAGGCGGGGCCCAAGAGACCCAGTACTTC. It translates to CASSVGGAQETQYF. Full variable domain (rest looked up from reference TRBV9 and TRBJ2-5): DSGVTQTPKHLITATGQRVTLRCSPRSGDLSVYWYQQSLDQGLQFLIQYYNGEERAKGNILERFSAQQFPDLHSELNLSSLELGDSALYFCASSVGGAQETQYFGPGTRLLVL.

The CDR3 bases are TGCGCCAGCAGCTTAGTAAGCGGGAGTTGGACAGATACGCAGTATTTT. It encodes CASSLVSGSWTDTQYF. The gene calls are TRBV5-1 and TRBJ2-3; 8 bases fit TRBD2. This CDR3 has 16 amino acids. The V gene's germline CDR1 is SGHRS and CDR2 YFSETQ. Trimming took 2 bases from V and 3 from J; bases not matched to a gene: 8.

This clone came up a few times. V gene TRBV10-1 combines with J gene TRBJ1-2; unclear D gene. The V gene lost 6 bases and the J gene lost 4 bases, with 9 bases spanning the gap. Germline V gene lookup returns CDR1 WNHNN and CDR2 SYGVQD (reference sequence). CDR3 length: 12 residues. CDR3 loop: CASRNGSYGYTF. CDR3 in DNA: TGCGCCAGCAGGAACGGATCCTATGGCTACACCTTC.

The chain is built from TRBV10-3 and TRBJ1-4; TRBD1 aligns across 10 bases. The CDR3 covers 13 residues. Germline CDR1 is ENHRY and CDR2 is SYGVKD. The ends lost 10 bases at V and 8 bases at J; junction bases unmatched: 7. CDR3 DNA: TGTGCCACCCGGGACAGGGGAGACGAAAAACTGTTTTTT. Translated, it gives CATRDRGDEKLFF.

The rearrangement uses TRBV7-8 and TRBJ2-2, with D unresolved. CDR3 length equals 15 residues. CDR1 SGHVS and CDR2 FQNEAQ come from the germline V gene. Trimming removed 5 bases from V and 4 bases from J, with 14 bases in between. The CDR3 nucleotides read TGTGCCAGCAGCCTAAACCAGGTGCTCACCGGGGAGCTGTTTTTT. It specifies CASSLNQVLTGELFF. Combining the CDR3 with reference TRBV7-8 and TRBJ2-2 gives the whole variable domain GAGVSQSPRYKVAKRGQDVALRCDPISGHVSLFWYQQALGQGPEFLTYFQNEAQLDKSGLPSDRFFAERPEGSVSTLKIQRTQQEDSAVYLCASSLNQVLTGELFFGEGSRLTVL.